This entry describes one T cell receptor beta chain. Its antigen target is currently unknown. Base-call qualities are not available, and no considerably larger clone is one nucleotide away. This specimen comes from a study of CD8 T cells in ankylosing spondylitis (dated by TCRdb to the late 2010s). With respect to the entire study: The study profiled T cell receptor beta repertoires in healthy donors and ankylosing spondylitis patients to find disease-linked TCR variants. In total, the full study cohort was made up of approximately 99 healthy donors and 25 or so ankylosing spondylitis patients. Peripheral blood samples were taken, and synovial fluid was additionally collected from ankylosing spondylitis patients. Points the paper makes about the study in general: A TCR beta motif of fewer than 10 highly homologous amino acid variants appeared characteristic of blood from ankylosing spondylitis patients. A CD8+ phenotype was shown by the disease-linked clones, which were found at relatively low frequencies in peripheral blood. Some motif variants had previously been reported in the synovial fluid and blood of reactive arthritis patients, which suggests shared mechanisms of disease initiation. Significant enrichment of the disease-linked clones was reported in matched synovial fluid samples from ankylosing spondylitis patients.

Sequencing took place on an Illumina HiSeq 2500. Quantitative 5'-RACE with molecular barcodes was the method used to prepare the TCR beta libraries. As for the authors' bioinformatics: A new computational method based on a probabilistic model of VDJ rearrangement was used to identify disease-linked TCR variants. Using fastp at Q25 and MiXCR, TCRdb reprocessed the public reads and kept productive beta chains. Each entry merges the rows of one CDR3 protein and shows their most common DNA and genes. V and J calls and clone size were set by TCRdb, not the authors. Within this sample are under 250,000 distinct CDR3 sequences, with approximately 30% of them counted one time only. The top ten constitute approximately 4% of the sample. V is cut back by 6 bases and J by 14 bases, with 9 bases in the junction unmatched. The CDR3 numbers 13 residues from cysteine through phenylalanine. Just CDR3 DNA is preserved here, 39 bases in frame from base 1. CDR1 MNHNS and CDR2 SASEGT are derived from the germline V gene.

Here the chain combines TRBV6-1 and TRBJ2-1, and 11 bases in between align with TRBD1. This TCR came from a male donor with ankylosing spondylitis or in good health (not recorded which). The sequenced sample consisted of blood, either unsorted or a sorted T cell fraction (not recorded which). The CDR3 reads CASSLGTGGRKFF. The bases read TGTGCCAGCAGCCTAGGGACAGGGGGTCGTAAGTTCTTC.